The rows below give T cell receptor beta chains drawn from one sample of a study of OX40 agonist ivuxolimab in advanced cancers. The table came from immunoSEQ multiplex PCR; TCRdb's copy has only in-frame clones and leaves some out. This sample yields approximately 99,000 clones, of which around 96% are seen a single time; around 2% belongs to the top ten. The input for sequencing was CD4+ or CD8+ T cells sorted from blood, taken in a trial of the OX40 agonist ivuxolimab. These receptors were taken from an adult with an advanced solid tumor such as melanoma, head and neck, liver or kidney cancer. Both conserved end residues are part of each CDR3. The D gene is left open where the match is weak. Not all rows give a size; the values are once, few, many and, for expanded clones, a class.

size	D	V	J	DNA	CDR3
-	-	TRBV27	TRBJ1-2	TGTGCCAGCAGCCCAGGGGAGAGCTATGGCTACACCTTC	CASSPGESYGYTF
-	-	TRBV7-2	TRBJ2-7	TGTGCCAGCAGCCAAAACCACATATACGAGCAGTACTTC	CASSQNHIYEQYF
-	-	TRBV7-8	TRBJ1-2	TGTGCCAGCAGCTTAGCGGGGGTCCGGGGCTACACCTTC	CASSLAGVRGYTF
-	-	TRBV7-9	TRBJ2-3	TGTGCCAGCAGCTCAGATACGCAGTATTTT	CASSSDTQYF
-	-	TRBV6-6	TRBJ2-4	TGTGCCAGCACCAACCATGTAGCGGTCGGCAAAAACATTCAGTACTTC	CASTNHVAVGKNIQYF
-	TRBD2	TRBV4-1	TRBJ2-7	TGCGCCAGCAGCCAAGGGACTAGCGACTCCTACGAGCAGTACTTC	CASSQGTSDSYEQYF
-	-	TRBV7-9	TRBJ2-1	TGTGCCAGCAGCGCCGGGGGCGCCGAGCAGTTCTTC	CASSAGGAEQFF
-	-	TRBV6-5	TRBJ1-1	TGTGCCAGCAGTTACTCCTCGACGGGGGGCGGTGAAGCTTTCTTT	CASSYSSTGGGEAFF
-	-	TRBV10-3	TRBJ2-7	TGTGCCGCGGGGACGAACGGGTACGAGCAGTACTTC	CAAGTNGYEQYF
-	TRBD1	TRBV6-1	TRBJ1-5	TGTGCCAGCAGTGAAGAGGGGACAGGGTGGCATTTT	CASSEEGTGWHF
-	-	TRBV2	TRBJ2-5	TGTGCCAGCCGAGATCTTCCAGAGACCCAGTACTTC	CASRDLPETQYF
-	TRBD2	TRBV2	TRBJ2-2	TGTGCCAGCAAACGACTAGCGGGTCCGACCGGGGAGCTGTTTTTT	CASKRLAGPTGELFF
-	TRBD2	TRBV7-9	TRBJ2-7	TGTGCCAGCAGCTTAACTAGCGACTACGAGCAGTACTTC	CASSLTSDYEQYF
-	-	TRBV7-9	TRBJ1-6	TGTGCCAGCAGCCCCGGACCTTCCGGAATTAATTCACCCCTCCACTTT	CASSPGPSGINSPLHF
-	TRBD1	TRBV27	TRBJ2-3	TGTGCCAGCAGTTTTGCAGGGGGCGCAGATACGCAGTATTTT	CASSFAGGADTQYF
-	-	TRBV7-6	TRBJ2-7	TGTGCCAGCAGCCCACGGCTCGGGGCCGGTCTGAGCTCCTACGAGCAGTACTTC	CASSPRLGAGLSSYEQYF
-	-	TRBV5-4	TRBJ1-2	TGTGCCAGCATCCCAGATGGAGGGGAGGAATTTGTCTATGGCTACACCTTC	CASIPDGGEEFVYGYTF
once	TRBD2	TRBV27	TRBJ2-1	TGTGCCAGCAGTCCTCCCCCTAGCGGGGCCTACAATGAGCAGTTCTTC	CASSPPPSGAYNEQFF
-	-	TRBV5-1	TRBJ2-1	TGCGCCAGCAGCTGGCGGACCCTCAATGAGCAGTTCTTC	CASSWRTLNEQFF
-	-	TRBV4-1	TRBJ1-5	TGCGCCAGCAGCCAAGCGCCAGACCGGGATCAGCCCCAGCATTTT	CASSQAPDRDQPQHF
-	-	TRBV19	TRBJ2-1	TGTGCCAGCGCAGCGGGCTCCTACAATGAGCAGTTCTTC	CASAAGSYNEQFF
-	TRBD1	TRBV2	TRBJ1-2	TGTGCCAGCAGTGAAACGGGACAGGGGAACTATGGCTACACCTTC	CASSETGQGNYGYTF
-	-	TRBV13	TRBJ2-2	TGTGCCAGCACTTTCGGACTCGGGGAGCTGTTTTTT	CASTFGLGELFF
-	-	TRBV28	TRBJ2-2	TGTGCCAGCAGTTTCCAACCCTTCGACAGGCCCGGCGGGGAGCTGTTTTTT	CASSFQPFDRPGGELFF
-	TRBD1	TRBV5-6	TRBJ1-2	TGTGCCAGCAGCCGCACCGGGACAGGGAGAGGCTACACCTTC	CASSRTGTGRGYTF
few	-	TRBV6-1	TRBJ1-5	TGTGCCAGCAAGACCCACAATCAGCCCCAGCATTTT	CASKTHNQPQHF
-	-	TRBV19	TRBJ2-7	TGTGCCAGTAGTATAAGTGCCGACTACGAGCAGTACTTC	CASSISADYEQYF
-	-	TRBV7-3	TRBJ2-3	TGTGCCAGCAGCTTATTGGGGGCAGCTAGCACAGATACGCAGTATTTT	CASSLLGAASTDTQYF
few	-	TRBV19	TRBJ1-1	TGTGCCAGTAGTATAGGCTGGGCAGCCACTGAAGCTTTCTTT	CASSIGWAATEAFF
-	-	TRBV9	TRBJ1-2	TGTGCCAGCAGCCCGCCGGGGGCCGGTAATGGCTACACCTTC	CASSPPGAGNGYTF
-	TRBD1	TRBV7-6	TRBJ2-6	TGTGCCAGCAGCGTAGGGACAGGCGGTTTCTCTGGGGCCAACGTCCTGACTTTC	CASSVGTGGFSGANVLTF
-	TRBD2	TRBV14	TRBJ2-7	TGTGCCAGCAGCCAAGAGTGGCGGGGGGCCCCCTACGAGCAGTACTTC	CASSQEWRGAPYEQYF
-	-	TRBV21-1	TRBJ2-7	TGTGCCAGCAGCAATGAGCGGGAGGGTTACGAGCAGTACTTC	CASSNEREGYEQYF
-	TRBD1	TRBV27	TRBJ2-7	TGTGCCAGCAGTTTCCGGGACAGGGAAACCTACGAGCAGTACTTC	CASSFRDRETYEQYF
-	-	TRBV2	TRBJ1-1	TGTGCCAGCAGTGAGTTCCTTAAGTGCACTGAAGCTTTCTTT	CASSEFLKCTEAFF
-	-	TRBV27	TRBJ1-2	TGTGCCAGCAGTTTACTTGAGACAGACGGCTACACCTTC	CASSLLETDGYTF
-	-	TRBV19	TRBJ1-5	TGTGCCAGTAACGAAGCTACTCAATATAGCAATCAGCCCCAGCATTTT	CASNEATQYSNQPQHF
-	TRBD2	TRBV11-2	TRBJ2-3	TGTGCCAGCAGCGCTCCCGGGACTAGCGGGCCCCGCGGTACGCAGTATTTT	CASSAPGTSGPRGTQYF
-	-	TRBV28	TRBJ2-7	TGTGCCAGCAGTTTATCGTCCGCTTACGAGCAGTACTTC	CASSLSSAYEQYF
-	TRBD2	TRBV6-5	TRBJ2-1	TGTGCCAGCAGTTACGAGGGACTAGCGGGAGTTGATGAGCAGTTCTTC	CASSYEGLAGVDEQFF
-	-	TRBV4-3	TRBJ2-1	TGCGCCAGCAGCCAAGACAGGGCGGGTTACAATGAGCAGTTCTTC	CASSQDRAGYNEQFF
once	TRBD2	TRBV9	TRBJ2-1	TGTGCCAGCAGCCCACCCCTTAGCGGGAGAAACTACAATGAGCAGTTCTTC	CASSPPLSGRNYNEQFF
-	TRBD1	TRBV27	TRBJ1-6	TGTGCCAGCAGTTCAGAACCCAGGGGGCCGGAGAATTCACCCCTCCACTTT	CASSSEPRGPENSPLHF
-	-	TRBV6-5	TRBJ1-2	TGTGCCAGCAGTTACTCGACTCACAGATACTATGGCTACACCTTC	CASSYSTHRYYGYTF
-	TRBD1	TRBV5-6	TRBJ2-5	TGTGCCAGCAGCTTGGGAGGGGGCGTTTACCAAGAGACCCAGTACTTC	CASSLGGGVYQETQYF
-	-	TRBV7-8	TRBJ2-7	TGTGCCAGCAGCTTAGGGAGTGGAGAGCAGTACTTC	CASSLGSGEQYF
-	-	TRBV7-9	TRBJ2-5	TGTGCCAGCAGGAAGGGCCAAGAGACCCAGTACTTC	CASRKGQETQYF
-	-	TRBV27	TRBJ1-1	TGTGCCAGCAGTTTGGGTTTTGGGAGCGTAGCTTTCTTT	CASSLGFGSVAFF
-	-	TRBV6-1	TRBJ2-7	TGTGCCAGCAGGTGGACCGCTTACGAGCAGTACTTC	CASRWTAYEQYF
-	-	TRBV2	TRBJ2-7	TGTGCCAGCAACTCGAACTACGAGCAGTACTTC	CASNSNYEQYF
-	TRBD1	TRBV27	TRBJ1-2	TGTGCCAGCAGTGTTACAGGGGTCTATGGCTACACCTTC	CASSVTGVYGYTF
-	TRBD2	TRBV2	TRBJ2-1	TGTGCCAGCAGTGAGGGGCTAGCGGGGGGCTACAATGAGCAGTTCTTC	CASSEGLAGGYNEQFF
-	-	TRBV27	TRBJ2-5	TGTGCCAGCAGTCCTCATCTGGGGGCAGAGACCCAGTACTTC	CASSPHLGAETQYF
-	-	TRBV7-2	TRBJ1-3	TGCGCCAGCAGCTTGGGGAAACACTCTGGAAACACCATATATTTT	CASSLGKHSGNTIYF
-	-	TRBV27	TRBJ2-7	TGTGCCAGCAGTTTAGGGACTGCCTACGAGCAGTACTTC	CASSLGTAYEQYF
-	-	TRBV2	TRBJ2-3	TGTGCCAGCATAAAAAAGGGGGGATTTAGCACAGATACGCAGTATTTT	CASIKKGGFSTDTQYF